Listed here is a single TCR beta chain. Sequenced by immunoSEQ multiplex PCR; TCRdb stores in-frame clones only, minus some. The sample has some 250,000 clones; about 89% are singletons. This sample is part of a study of blood T cell repertoires in COVID-19. In the study overall: There were acute and convalescent COVID-19 samples, and they came from the United States, Italy and Spain.

Participants were aged about 18 to 100 years from around 26 US areas. Each participant's cohort was designated according to participant-reported clinical history. Cohort 3 donors counted as recovered after two negative PCRs, clearance, or resolved symptoms. From germline, CDR1 is MGHDK and CDR2 SYGVNS. Unmatched junction bases numbered 14, after V lost 7 bases and J lost 4 bases. The CDR3 loop spans 16 amino acids. The chain recombines TRBV25-1 with TRBJ1-1; 8 bases match TRBD1. The sample consisted of PBMCs or T cells enriched from blood (not recorded which). The origin of this receptor is a man aged 40-49 years who had recovered from COVID-19. CDR3 nucleotide sequence: TGTGCCAGCAAAGGACAGGGCGGGATGAGGACCACTGAAGCTTTCTTT. Its protein product is CASKGQGGMRTTEAFF.